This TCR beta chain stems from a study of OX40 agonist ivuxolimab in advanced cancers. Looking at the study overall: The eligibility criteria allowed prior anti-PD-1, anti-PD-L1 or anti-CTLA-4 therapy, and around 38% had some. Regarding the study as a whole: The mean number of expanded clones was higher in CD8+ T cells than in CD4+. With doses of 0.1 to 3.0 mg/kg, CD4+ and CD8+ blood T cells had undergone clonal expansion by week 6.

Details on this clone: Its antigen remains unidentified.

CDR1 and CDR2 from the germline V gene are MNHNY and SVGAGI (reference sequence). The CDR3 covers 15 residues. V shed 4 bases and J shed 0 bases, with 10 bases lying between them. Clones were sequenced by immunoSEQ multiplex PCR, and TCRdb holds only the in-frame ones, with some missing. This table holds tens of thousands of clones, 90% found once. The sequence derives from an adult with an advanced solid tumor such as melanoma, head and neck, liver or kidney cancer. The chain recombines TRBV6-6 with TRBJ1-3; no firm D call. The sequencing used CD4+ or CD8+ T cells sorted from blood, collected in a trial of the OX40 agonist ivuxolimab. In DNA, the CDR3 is TGTGCCAGCAGTTCCCGGGAAAGCTCTGGAAACACCATATATTTT. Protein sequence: CASSSRESSGNTIYF.